This TCR beta chain emerged from a study of regulatory T cells in long-lasting Graves disease. The study, taken as a whole, reports: Patients whose Graves' disease persisted exhibited lower TCR diversity than those newly diagnosed. The study found TRBV28, TRBJ1-2 and TRBJ2-5 favored in persistent disease.

This clonotype was counted only a few times. Its specificity is not known. TCRdb redid the calling of the reads with MiXCR, one entry per CDR3 protein. The table has some 840 distinct CDR3 sequences, over 45% seen once. Germline V gene sequence: CDR1 MNHEY, CDR2 SMNVEV (reference sequence). The CDR3 covers 16 residues. The V and J ends lost 11 bases and 2 bases respectively, with 23 bases between them. The TCR library was prepared using RNA isolated from PBMCs. Collection of peripheral blood (about 10 milliliters) was done using EDTA tubes. This specimen consisted of peripheral blood mononuclear cells (PBMCs), obtained with antithyroid drug treatment, in newly diagnosed or persistent Graves disease (not recorded which). The TCR sequence derives from a female donor with Graves disease. V gene TRBV27 combines with J gene TRBJ2-3, with D maybe TRBD2 (6 bases). The CDR3 protein is CAVRGARDGPTDTQYF. The CDR3 DNA follows: TGTGCCGTGCGCGGGGCGCGGGACGGACCCACAGATACGCAGTATTTT.